The 12 T cell receptor beta chains below come from one sample, sequenced in a study of T cell responses to AZD1222 COVID-19 vaccine. Produced via immunoSEQ multiplex PCR; TCRdb's table is partial and in-frame only. The sample shows some 120,000 clones, more than 85% of them seen only once. Sample: peripheral blood, taken on day 0 of AZD1222 vaccination. These receptors were collected from an adult in good health.

The chain joins TRBV27 to TRBJ2-1; D possibly corresponds to TRBD2 (6 bases). The CDR3 length is 15 residues. Germline loops: CDR1 MNHEY, CDR2 SMNVEV (reference sequence). V lost 4 bases and J lost 6, with 16 bases in between. CDR3 in amino acids: CASSSRGLRGNEQFF. The CDR3 DNA reads TGTGCCAGCAGTTCCCGAGGACTGCGGGGCAATGAGCAGTTCTTC.

The chain has TRBV5-6 and TRBJ1-1, with 9 bases aligning to TRBD1. The germline V gene encodes CDR1 SGHDT and CDR2 YYEEEE. The V gene end was trimmed by 6 bases and the J gene end by 4 bases; junction bases not matched to a gene: 7. The CDR3 runs to 14 residues. The DNA of the CDR3 is TGTGCCAGCAATTTACAGGGGGCAGGCACTGAAGCTTTCTTT. As protein: CASNLQGAGTEAFF.

With regard to this clone: The junction departs from the called germline gene at one end, perhaps through a read error. The rearrangement joins TRBV12-5 to TRBJ2-7, with a possible D match to TRBD1 (5 bases). CDR3 length: 12 amino acids. CDR1 is LGHNT and CDR2 is FRNRAP in the germline V gene. CDR3 amino acids: CASGLDNYEQYF. The CDR3 DNA follows: TGTGCTAGTGGCTTGGACAACTACGAGCAGTACTTC. Supplemented by reference TRBV12-5 and TRBJ2-7, the full variable domain reads DARVTQTPRHKVTEMGQEVTMRCQPILGHNTVFWYRQTMMQGLELLAYFRNRAPLDDSGMPKDRFSAEMPDATLATLKIQPSEPRDSAVYFCASGLDNYEQYFGPGTRLTVT.

This chain links TRBV27 with TRBJ1-6; D remains ambiguous. V dropped 3 bases and J dropped 15 bases, with 21 bases sitting between them. This CDR3 region has 15 residues. The V gene's germline CDR1 is MNHEY and CDR2 SMNVEV (reference sequence). The CDR3 protein is CASSLLLGRELFLHF. Here the CDR3 DNA reads TGTGCCAGCAGTTTGCTCCTCGGACGAGAATTATTCCTCCACTTT.

The chain uses TRBV29-1 and TRBJ1-1; D is unresolved. Trimming removed 0 bases at V and 3 bases at J, with 14 bases between. Germline values: CDR1 SQVTM, CDR2 ANQGSEA. The CDR3 extends over 15 amino acids. The DNA for the CDR3 is TGCAGCGTTGAAGATGGTTGGGGTGTAGACACTGAAGCTTTCTTT. It yields the protein CSVEDGWGVDTEAFF.

This clone was observed a single time. The chain combines TRBV11-2 with TRBJ1-1; D call uncertain. CDR1 and CDR2 from the germline V gene are SGHAT and FQNNGV. Between the trimmed V and J ends, which lost 3 bases and 5 bases, there was a span of 10 bases. The CDR3 loop spans 13 amino acids. The CDR3 DNA follows: TGTGCCAGCAGCTTGTGGGGTTGGACTGAAGCTTTCTTT. It translates to CASSLWGWTEAFF.

The chain carries TRBV28 and TRBJ1-1; TRBD1 is a possible D gene (6 bases). V was clipped by 6 bases and J by 5 bases, with 19 bases between them. The CDR3 has 15 residues. Germline CDR1 reads MDHEN; CDR2 reads SYDVKM. CDR3 sequence (DNA): TGTGCCAGCAGCTCCGGGGGCGGGACGAGAACTGAAGCTTTCTTT. Residues: CASSSGGGTRTEAFF.

V is TRBV5-4 and J is TRBJ2-3; TRBD2 agrees at 11 bases. The CDR3 loop spans 18 amino acids. The germline CDR1 and CDR2 sequences are SGHNT and YYREEE (reference sequence). V shed 3 bases, J shed 0 bases, and the junction held 9 bases outside the gene matches. Here the CDR3 reads CASSSPQTSGGSTDTQYF. The CDR3 DNA sequence: TGTGCCAGCAGCTCCCCCCAAACTAGCGGGGGTAGCACAGATACGCAGTATTTT.

The V gene is TRBV6-5, the J gene TRBJ2-7; the D is unclear. Between the trimmed V and J ends, which lost 4 bases and 3 bases, there was a span of 4 bases. This CDR3 is built from 11 residues. Germline V CDR1 and CDR2: MNHEY, SVGAGI. The CDR3 nucleotides read TGTGCCAGCAGTTTTATCTACGAGCAGTACTTC. Its protein is CASSFIYEQYF.

This clone is a singleton in its sample. The rearrangement links TRBV11-2 to TRBJ1-1; unclear D gene. In germline, CDR1 is SGHAT, CDR2 FQNNGV. V lost 3 bases to trimming and J lost 6 bases, with 17 bases between them. The CDR3 spans 15 residues. Here the CDR3 reads CASSFLTQEFSEAFF. In DNA, the CDR3 is TGTGCCAGCAGCTTCCTCACCCAGGAGTTCTCTGAAGCTTTCTTT.

This chain connects TRBV6-2 or TRBV6-3 to TRBJ2-7; a possible D gene is TRBD2 (5 bases). V was clipped by 2 bases and J by 4 bases, with 12 bases between them. The length of the CDR3 is 14 residues. Germline CDR1 is MNHEY and CDR2 is SVGEGT. Here the CDR3 DNA reads TGTGCCAGCAGTTACGACGGGGTGGGGTACGAGCAGTACTTC. It is translated as CASSYDGVGYEQYF.

This chain connects TRBV7-9 to TRBJ2-4; 8 bases are shared with TRBD1. With V trimmed by 5 bases and J by 8 bases, 5 bases remained unmatched. This CDR3 comprises 13 residues. Per germline, CDR1 SEHNR and CDR2 FQNEAQ (reference sequence). In nucleotides, the CDR3 is TGTGCCAGCAGCCGCAGGGGGCTGGACATTCAGTACTTC. Translating gives CASSRRGLDIQYF.